This T cell receptor beta chain was obtained from a study of T-cell memory formation after mild COVID-19 (dated by TCRdb to 2020 to 2023). Regarding the complete study: TCR sequence clusters from the two donors were found to be largely donor specific. In a couple of donors, T-cell clones that expanded and contracted after mild COVID-19 were followed by sequencing TCRalpha and TCRbeta repertoires longitudinally. The cohort was made up of two young adult volunteers, one female and one male, who were previously healthy. What the study reported, not specific to this receptor: Clones that contracted from day 15 to 85 showed balanced CD4/CD8 phenotypes, whereas a second wave of clones that expanded from day 15 to 37 leaned towards CD4+. Whether the second-wave clones peaking on day 37 were SARS-CoV-2 specific was not confirmed. Contracting CD4+ clones were found mainly in CM and EM memory subsets, while CD8+ clones were enriched in EMRA. Only a couple of mild cases were covered in the study, and larger cohorts including severe cases with pre-infection samples were considered necessary. Some responding clones were found in pre-infection memory, which suggests that pre-existing cross-reactive memory T cells took part in the SARS-CoV-2 response.

Ficoll-Paque density gradient centrifugation was used to isolate PBMCs. CDR1 is given as SEHNR and CDR2 as FQNEAQ, both from the germline V gene (reference sequence). The CDR3 contains 19 residues, cysteine and phenylalanine counted. CDR3 DNA only is kept here, 57 bases in frame from base 1. Here V drops 5 bases and J drops 2 bases, and the junction holds 18 bases not matched to any gene. Sequencing was performed on an Illumina NovaSeq 6000. TCRalpha and TCRbeta cDNA libraries were built by 5'RACE with constant-segment primers, adding sample barcodes and unique molecular identifiers. RNA was extracted from every sample with Trizol reagent. Library amplification was performed in two PCR steps, and a second sample barcode and Illumina TruSeq adapters were introduced in the second step. The libraries were sequenced on an Illumina NovaSeq using 2 x 150 bp paired-end reads. The source study handled its data this way. Demultiplexing of reads and collapsing into UMI-guided consensus sequences were performed with migec v1.2.7. Using mixcr v2.1.11, UMI consensuses were aligned to TRA and TRB V and J templates and then assembled into clonotypes. A clonotype was counted as expanded or contracted only when both edgeR and NoisET called the clonotype significant, with the noise models trained on biological replicates. edgeR calls used a false discovery rate-adjusted p below 0.01 and a log2 fold-change threshold of 1. As an exploratory analysis of dynamics, max-normalized trajectories of the 1000 most abundant clonotypes were examined with PCA combined with hierarchical clustering. The CD4 or CD8 phenotype of responding clones was assigned using the separately sequenced CD4+ and CD8+ repertoires. The public reads were reanalyzed by TCRdb: fastp trimming at Q25, MiXCR alignment, in-frame beta chains only. Each CDR3 protein appears once, grouped with its most common genes and DNA. It is TCRdb's table, rather than the study itself, that gives the V and J calls and clone size. This sample holds under 300,000 distinct CDR3 sequences; around 8% were observed only once. Together, the top ten hold about 20% of the sample.

This clonotype was recorded a few times. Which antigen it targets is not known. No much larger clone exists at a distance of one base, and base qualities are not known. This clonotype was obtained from a man aged 18 to 30 who had mild COVID-19 (a few samples of this study predate the infection). The sample titles of this study are shuffled in the database, so cell type and time point are left out; the donor was told from shared clones. This sequence uses TRBV7-9 and TRBJ2-7; TRBD2 fits 10 bases in the junction. Source material: PBMCs or a T cell subset sorted from them (not recorded which). The encoded CDR3 is CASSPASVAGGIPPYEQYF. The sequence in DNA is TGTGCCAGCAGCCCCGCCTCGGTAGCGGGGGGAATACCGCCCTACGAGCAGTACTTC.